This T cell receptor (beta chain) was captured by sequencing in a study of T cells after yellow fever vaccination. V trimming: 4 bases; J trimming: 7 bases; junction bases outside the gene matches: 7. Germline CDR1 SNHLY, CDR2 FYNNEI. The CDR3 covers 15 residues. This clonotype was seen only once. As yet, its antigen is unknown. A clone one base away is much larger, so this may be a read error. General study results and limits: Relatively few clonotypes were ones that appeared in both CD4 and CD8 compartments. A secondary response was less intense yet reached its peak sooner, at day 5 versus 15. FACS-sorted repertoires might harbor abundant contaminating clonotypes from the bulk population.

TCRdb re-analysed the 5' RACE reads in MiXCR, keeping a single row per CDR3 protein. The sample lists more than 300,000 distinct CDR3 sequences, 3.5% to 4.5% occurring once. Material: PBMCs, obtained 15 days after the yellow fever booster vaccination. V is TRBV2 and J is TRBJ2-2; 9 nucleotides line up with TRBD1. This sequence was found in a man in his late teens or twenties who received the YFV17D yellow fever vaccine. The CDR3 sequence is CASSVGQGLSGELFF. In DNA form, the CDR3 reads TGTGCCAGCAGTGTGGGACAGGGATTAAGCGGGGAGCTGTTTTTT. Full variable domain (outside the CDR3, taken from reference TRBV2 and TRBJ2-2): EPEVTQTPSHQVTQMGQEVILRCVPISNHLYFYWYRQILGQKVEFLVSFYNNEISEKSEIFDDQFSVERPDGSNFTLKIRSTKLEDSAMYFCASSVGQGLSGELFFGEGSRLTVL.